This TCR beta chain was profiled in a study of shared clonotypes between healthy human individuals. This table comes from immunoSEQ multiplex PCR, and its TCRdb copy is limited to in-frame clones, with some not included. The table records roughly 300,000 clones, around 87% of them present only once. Study results and caveats: Researchers sampled blood only, noting tissue repertoires likely differ.

The sample holds a few counts of this clone. Its antigen is undetermined. Germline CDR1 SNHLY, CDR2 FYNNEI. Trimming stripped 0 bases from V and 6 bases from J, with 9 bases between. The CDR3 consists of 13 residues. Input material: memory CD8+ T cells sorted from blood. Subset here: CD45RO+ cells pooled with CCR7-negative TemRA cells. The origin of this receptor is a man younger than 30 in good health. This chain connects TRBV2 to TRBJ2-7, with D uncertain. CDR3 in DNA: TGTGCCAGCAGTGAAGCGCTTGGACGCGAGCAGTACTTC. Protein sequence: CASSEALGREQYF.